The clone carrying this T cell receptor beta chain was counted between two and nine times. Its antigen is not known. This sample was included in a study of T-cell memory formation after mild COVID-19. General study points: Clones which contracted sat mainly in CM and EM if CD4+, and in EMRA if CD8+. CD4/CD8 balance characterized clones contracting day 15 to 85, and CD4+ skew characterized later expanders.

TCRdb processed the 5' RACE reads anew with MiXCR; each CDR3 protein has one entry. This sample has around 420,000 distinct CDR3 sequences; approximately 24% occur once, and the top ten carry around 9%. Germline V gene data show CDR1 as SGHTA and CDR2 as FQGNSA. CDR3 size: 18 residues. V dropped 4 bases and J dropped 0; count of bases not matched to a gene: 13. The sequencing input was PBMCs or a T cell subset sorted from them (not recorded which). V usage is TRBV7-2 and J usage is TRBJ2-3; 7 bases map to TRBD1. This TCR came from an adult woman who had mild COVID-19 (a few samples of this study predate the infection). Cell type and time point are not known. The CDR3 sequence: CASSSRDRSNDSTDTQYF. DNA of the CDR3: TGTGCCAGCAGCTCCCGGGACAGAAGTAATGATAGCACAGATACGCAGTATTTT.